Each of the 14 T cell receptor beta chains below was sequenced from the same sample in a study of blood T cell repertoires in COVID-19. Only in-frame clones appear in the TCRdb table, and some are missing; sequencing was by immunoSEQ multiplex PCR. The table includes about 370,000 clones, 89% detected once. Source material: peripheral blood. The receptors were sampled from a woman in her thirties with COVID-19, enrolled during active disease.

This clone was recorded once. The rearrangement links TRBV2 to TRBJ1-1, with no clear D. V shed 8 bases and J shed 6 bases, with 19 bases lying between them. The CDR3 covers 14 residues. The germline V gene has CDR1 SNHLY and CDR2 FYNNEI. CDR3 amino acids: CASVLVPNLSEAFF. CDR3 in DNA: TGTGCCAGCGTCCTGGTCCCGAACTTGTCTGAAGCTTTCTTT.

The genes are TRBV5-1 and TRBJ2-7, with 11 bases identical to TRBD2. There are 14 residues in the CDR3. Germline V CDR1 and CDR2: SGHRS, YFSETQ. The V gene end was trimmed by 2 bases and the J gene end by 6 bases; junction bases not matched to a gene: 4. CDR3 DNA sequence: TGCGCCAGCAGCTTATCGGGACTAGCGGCCGAGCAGTACTTC. This gives the protein CASSLSGLAAEQYF.

This chain connects TRBV29-1 to TRBJ1-1, with D unclear. Germline lookup yields CDR1 SQVTM and CDR2 ANQGSEA. This CDR3 spans 12 amino acids. Deletions cut 7 bases from V and 1 base from J, with 10 bases between. The CDR3 here is CSGGSENTEAFF. The DNA of the CDR3 is TGCAGCGGGGGATCAGAGAACACTGAAGCTTTCTTT.

The chain uses TRBV19 and TRBJ2-2; tentatively, D is TRBD2 (7 bases). Per the germline V gene, CDR1 is LNHDA and CDR2 is SQIVND (reference sequence). CDR3 length equals 17 residues. This CDR3 reads CATTRLAGAVGTGELFF. The CDR3 DNA reads TGTGCTACTACGCGGTTGGCGGGGGCCGTGGGCACCGGGGAGCTGTTTTTT.

V and J are TRBV6-5 and TRBJ1-4; TRBD1 might be the D (5 bases). Between the trimmed V and J ends, which lost 6 bases and 1 base, there was a span of 12 bases. Germline loops: CDR1 MNHEY, CDR2 SVGAGI. The CDR3 has 15 amino acids. CDR3 sequence: CASSLFGGTNEKLFF. The CDR3 region has the DNA TGTGCCAGCAGCTTGTTCGGGGGAACTAATGAAAAACTGTTTTTT.

The V call is TRBV5-4, the J call TRBJ2-3; TRBD1 matches at 8 bases. The V segment lost 4 bases and the J segment 4 bases; nucleotides outside the gene matches: 5. The CDR3 has 14 amino acids. The V gene's germline CDR1 is SGHNT and CDR2 YYREEE (reference sequence). As DNA, the CDR3 is TGTGCCAGCAGCCTGGACAGGGCGGCAGATACGCAGTATTTT. This codes for CASSLDRAADTQYF.

This chain uses TRBV7-6 with TRBJ2-3, with TRBD1 identical over 8 bases. V lost 5 bases to trimming and J lost 2 bases; unmatched junction nucleotides: 12. The CDR3 length is 17 residues. Germline lookup yields CDR1 SGHVS and CDR2 FNYEAQ. The CDR3: CASSRPGQGSYTDTQYF. CDR3 sequence (DNA): TGTGCCAGCAGCCGCCCCGGACAGGGATCGTACACAGATACGCAGTATTTT.

The V and J genes are TRBV10-3 and TRBJ1-4; TRBD1 matches at 9 bases. With 5 bases clipped from V and 2 bases from J, the junction kept 0 bases outside the gene matches. This CDR3 has 14 residues. CDR1 is ENHRY, CDR2 SYGVKD, per germline. The CDR3 is CAISTGGTNEKLFF. The DNA for the CDR3 is TGTGCCATCAGTACAGGGGGCACTAATGAAAAACTGTTTTTT.

The V gene is TRBV6-2 or TRBV6-3, the J gene TRBJ2-3, with 9 bases fitting TRBD1. Germline CDR1 and CDR2: MNHEY and SVGEGT. With 5 bases clipped from V and 4 bases from J, the junction kept 19 bases outside the gene matches. This CDR3 region has 19 residues. CDR3 DNA sequence: TGTGCCAGCAGTCGTCCGACAGGGGGAGGTCTTAAATGGTCAGATACGCAGTATTTT. Translating it yields CASSRPTGGGLKWSDTQYF.

The rearrangement joins TRBV7-8 to TRBJ1-3; TRBD1 matches 7 bases. V dropped 0 bases and J dropped 0; count of bases not matched to a gene: 8. This CDR3 has 18 residues. CDR1 SGHVS and CDR2 FQNEAQ come from the germline V gene. CDR3 sequence (DNA): TGTGCCAGCAGCTTAGCGGCGGGACAGAGCCCCTCTGGAAACACCATATATTTT. This sequence encodes CASSLAAGQSPSGNTIYF.

DNA of the CDR3: TGTGCCAGCAGTTCTTACCGGGACAGGGTCTACGAGCAGTACTTC. It encodes CASSSYRDRVYEQYF. The chain has TRBV2 and TRBJ2-7, with 9 nucleotides matching TRBD1. The CDR3 runs to 15 residues. V trimming: 5 bases; J trimming: 3 bases; junction bases outside the gene matches: 8. Germline V gives CDR1 SNHLY, CDR2 FYNNEI.

The rearrangement joins TRBV7-8 to TRBJ1-1, with D possibly TRBD1 on 5 matching bases. Trimming took 5 bases from V and 0 from J, leaving 13 bases between them. Germline V gene data show CDR1 as SGHVS and CDR2 as FQNEAQ. This CDR3 region has 15 residues. The CDR3 loop reads CASSPRGGLNTEAFF. In DNA, the CDR3 is TGTGCCAGCAGCCCCCGGGGGGGATTGAACACTGAAGCTTTCTTT.

The chain has TRBV24-1 and TRBJ1-2; D remains unclear. Germline loops: CDR1 KGHDR, CDR2 SFDVKD. V lost 5 bases and J 5 bases, leaving 11 bases between the germline ends. CDR3 length equals 13 residues. The CDR3 loop is CATSVGRGYGYTF. In DNA, the CDR3 is TGTGCCACCAGTGTAGGCAGAGGATATGGCTACACCTTC.

The V and J genes are TRBV2 and TRBJ2-6; D uncertain. Germline V gene sequence: CDR1 SNHLY, CDR2 FYNNEI. V was shortened by 6 bases and J by 0 bases, with 6 bases between the two germline ends. The CDR3 is made up of 14 amino acids. CDR3 residues: CASSRYSGANVLTF. The CDR3 DNA is TGTGCCAGCAGCCGGTACTCTGGGGCCAACGTCCTGACTTTC.